This T cell receptor (beta chain) originates from a study of sequential checkpoint blockade in melanoma. Study-level information: Maintenance nivolumab came after either treatment sequence. About two dozen patients had matched tumor biopsies before treatment and at week 13 after nivolumab or ipilimumab alone.

The protocol was immunoSEQ multiplex PCR, while the TCRdb copy is restricted to in-frame clones and leaves out a portion. This sample has 10,000 to 15,000 clones, with approximately 25% found just once. The CDR3 is 13 residues long. V was pared by 11 bases and J by 1 base, with 15 bases between. CDR1 ENHRY and CDR2 SYGVKD come from the germline V gene. Treatment: randomized to nivolumab then ipilimumab (arm A) or the reverse (arm B). The chain employs TRBV10-3 and TRBJ2-7; unclear D gene. This clonotype was sampled from a human donor with melanoma. This sample comprised tumor tissue (inferred from file names), obtained from a patient given nivolumab and ipilimumab in sequence. The CDR3 loop is CASPGTRSYEQYF. CDR3 coding DNA: TGTGCCTCACCAGGTACCCGTTCCTACGAGCAGTACTTC.